Below, 10 T cell receptor beta chains from the same sample are listed, as sequenced in a study of neurological immune-mediated disorders. One entry per CDR3 protein results from TCRdb running MiXCR on the 5' RACE reads. The sample yields tens of thousands of distinct CDR3 sequences, 3.5% seen once. Sequenced material: PBMCs. The receptor set was obtained from a woman in her fifties or sixties with multiple sclerosis.

This clonotype has only a few counts. This rearrangement joins TRBV12-3 or TRBV12-4 to TRBJ2-1; TRBD1 aligns across 11 bases. After removal of 6 bases from V and 4 bases from J, the junction contained 14 bases not matched to a gene. This CDR3 is 18 amino acids long. For the CDR3, the DNA is TGTGCCAGCAGGGGTTCGGACAGGGGGCGCGTCCGATACAATGAGCAGTTCTTC. Its translation is CASRGSDRGRVRYNEQFF.

This clonotype occurred many times. At one end the junction does not follow the germline gene, possibly because of a read error. This chain uses TRBV7-7 with TRBJ2-7, with 8 bases lining up with TRBD1. Germline V gives CDR1 SSHAT, CDR2 FNYEAQ (reference sequence). The CDR3 covers 19 residues. The CDR3 DNA reads TGTGCTAGCAGAAATCCTTTCGATTCAGGGGGCAGACCAAGGGGCGAGCAGTACTTC. Protein product: CASRNPFDSGGRPRGEQYF.

This clonotype was recorded many times. The CDR3 here is CASTSGLEQYF. Here the CDR3 DNA reads TGTGCCAGCACCTCGGGGCTCGAGCAGTACTTC. This chain connects TRBV7-2 to TRBJ2-7; D may match TRBD1 or TRBD2 (5 bases each). Trimming took 7 bases from V and 6 from J, leaving 10 bases between them. CDR1 is SGHTA, CDR2 FQGNSA, per germline. The CDR3 is made up of 11 amino acids.

This clonotype was seen repeatedly, ten times or more. The V and J genes are TRBV24-1 and TRBJ2-3; 13 bases line up with TRBD2. V gave up 2 bases and J gave up 0 bases; unmatched junction bases: 1. This CDR3 has 17 amino acids. Looked up from germline, CDR1 is KGHDR and CDR2 is SFDVKD. CDR3 in amino acids: CATSDSGLAGSTDTQYF. The CDR3 nucleotides read TGTGCCACCAGTGATTCGGGACTAGCGGGGAGCACAGATACGCAGTATTTT.

This clonotype was seen at least ten times. CDR3 sequence (DNA): TGTGCCAGCAGCGAGAGCTCTGGAAACACCATATATTTT. Translation gives CASSESSGNTIYF. The V and J genes are TRBV27 and TRBJ1-3; no clear D gene. The CDR3 is 13 amino acids. Trimming shortened V by 6 bases and J by 0 bases, and 6 bases separated the two germline ends. Germline assignment: CDR1 MNHEY and CDR2 SMNVEV (reference sequence).

This clonotype came up a few times. V gene TRBV4-1 combines with J gene TRBJ1-1; D may be TRBD1 (5 bases). The V end lost 4 bases, the J end lost 5 bases, and 14 bases lay between the germline ends. Per germline, CDR1 MGHRA and CDR2 YSYEKL. This CDR3 comprises 14 residues. The CDR3 region is CASSLGRAGTEAFF. CDR3 sequence (DNA): TGCGCCAGCAGCCTTGGCAGGGCGGGTACTGAAGCTTTCTTT.

This rearrangement joins TRBV27 to TRBJ2-5; possibly TRBD1 for D (6 bases). The CDR3 is 16 residues long. Trimming left V 4 bases short and J 1 base short, with 16 bases between. CDR1 is MNHEY and CDR2 is SMNVEV in the germline V gene (reference sequence). This chain's CDR3 is CASSYTAQGGQETQYF. The CDR3, as DNA: TGTGCCAGCAGTTATACCGCTCAAGGGGGCCAAGAGACCCAGTACTTC.

This clonotype was seen ten or more times. CDR3 nucleotide sequence: TGCGCCAGCAGTTGGGGTTCCGATAATGAGCAGTTCTTC. Translation gives CASSWGSDNEQFF. The chain combines TRBV5-1 with TRBJ2-1; D ambiguous. V lost 5 bases, J lost 7 bases, and 13 bases lay in between. CDR1 and CDR2 from the germline V gene are SGHRS and YFSETQ. The CDR3 extends over 13 amino acids.

This clonotype was recorded many times. J is TRBJ2-1 and V is TRBV20-1; TRBD2 agrees at 10 bases. The CDR3 totals 14 residues. CDR1 is DFQATT and CDR2 is SNEGSKA in the germline V gene (reference sequence). The V gene end was trimmed by 4 bases and the J gene end by 8 bases; junction bases not matched to a gene: 8. The CDR3 coding sequence is TGCAGTGCTAAGCGGGGGGGAAGTAAGGATGAGCAGTTCTTC. Protein sequence: CSAKRGGSKDEQFF.

The table lists this clonotype with a few counts. This chain uses TRBV18 with TRBJ1-1; D gene unclear. Trimming left V 3 bases short and J 5 bases short, with 13 bases between. The CDR3 length is 14 residues. The germline V gene encodes CDR1 KGHSH and CDR2 LQKENI. CDR3 loop: CASSPIRGSTEAFF. The CDR3 region has the DNA TGTGCCAGCTCACCGATACGGGGAAGTACTGAAGCTTTCTTT.